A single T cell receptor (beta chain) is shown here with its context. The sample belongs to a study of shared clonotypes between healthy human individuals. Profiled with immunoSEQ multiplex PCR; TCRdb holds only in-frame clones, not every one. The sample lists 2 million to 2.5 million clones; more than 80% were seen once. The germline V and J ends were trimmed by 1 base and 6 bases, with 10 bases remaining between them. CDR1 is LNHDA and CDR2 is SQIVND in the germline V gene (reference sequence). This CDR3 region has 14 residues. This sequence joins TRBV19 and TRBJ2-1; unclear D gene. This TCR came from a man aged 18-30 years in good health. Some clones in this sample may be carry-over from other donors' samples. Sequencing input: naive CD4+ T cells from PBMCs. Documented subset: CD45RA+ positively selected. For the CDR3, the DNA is TGTGCCAGTAGTATAGTGGCGAAATCCAATGAGCAGTTCTTC. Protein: CASSIVAKSNEQFF.